This T cell receptor beta chain is from a study of T cells in Graves' hyperthyroidism and ophthalmopathy. Whole-study results and caveats: Ophthalmopathy got predicted by the model a median approximately 6.3 months before its onset.

In patients aged 18 to 65, hyperthyroidism was newly diagnosed, with duration under 2 months. This CDR3 contains 18 residues. Per germline, CDR1 SGHAT and CDR2 FQNNGV. The V segment lost 0 bases and the J segment 6 bases; nucleotides outside the gene matches: 11. This clonotype showed up many times. As yet, its antigen is unknown. TCR beta CDR3 sequences were amplified from RNA transcripts. Initially, a first-round RT-PCR of the TCR CDR3 employed the HTBI primer set. TCRdb passed the multiplex PCR reads through MiXCR, listing each CDR3 protein once. The profile covers 40,000 to 55,000 distinct CDR3 sequences, with around 48% appearing a single time and about 30% taken by the ten largest.

This TCR was sampled from a woman aged 45-65 years with Graves' hyperthyroidism. The sequenced sample consisted of peripheral blood or thyroid tissue (not recorded which). This sequence joins TRBV11-2 and TRBJ2-5; 12 bases agree with TRBD2. The CDR3 region has the DNA TGTGCCAGCAGCTTAGATGTGACTAGCGGGAGCCGGTACAAGACCCAGTACTTC. Its protein product is CASSLDVTSGSRYKTQYF.